This TCR beta chain was identified during a study of shared clonotypes between healthy human individuals. Genomic DNA of each subset was evenly split across several immunoSEQ plates. The sorted-subset replicate PCRs were given 200 ng DNA, which is approximately 30,000 T cell genomes. The assay was immunoSEQ multiplex PCR, and TCRdb's table has in-frame clones only and misses some. The table lists 2 million to 2.5 million clones, just over 90% of them singletons, with 0.39% in the top ten. Of note for this clone: Its cognate antigen is unknown. Other DNA sequences in the same sample also yield this CDR3.

The study, taken as a whole, reports: Among donors, sharing of clonotypes was expected to be affected by sequencing depth.

Germline V gene lookup returns CDR1 MNHNS and CDR2 SASEGT. The V and J ends lost 0 bases and 4 bases respectively, with 9 bases between them. The CDR3 extends over 14 amino acids. The clonotype comes from a man aged 18 to 30 in good health. Some clones in this sample may be carry-over from other donors' samples. The material sequenced was naive CD4+ T cells from PBMCs. Subset noted: CD45RA+ positively selected. The chain links TRBV6-1 to TRBJ1-1, with a possible D match to TRBD1 (6 bases). The CDR3 DNA sequence: TGTGCCAGCAGTGAAGCAGGGGGAAGCACTGAAGCTTTCTTT. Its protein is CASSEAGGSTEAFF.